This TCR beta chain was observed in a study of cytomegalovirus exposure and HLA in healthy donors. Study-wide results and caveats: It was 150 to 200 TCR beta chains that were listed as cytomegalovirus-associated. According to a later analysis, donors in an Asian-associated ancestry cluster reportedly had fewer N-insertions than the roughly 670-donor mean.

Use of 60 Vbeta and 13 Jbeta primers characterized the PCR. In the original analysis: Around 11 million shared chains were among the 60 million to 80 million unique TCR beta chains that a later analysis counted. Measured with immunoSEQ multiplex PCR; TCRdb has only the in-frame clones, and not every one. That table furnishes V, J and clone size, whereas the DNA furnished D and trimming. The data hold under 150,000 clones, with 81% observed a single time. A remark on this clone: Its target is unknown.

Trimming removed 5 bases from V and 11 bases from J; junction bases left unmatched: 7. The CDR3 has 12 amino acids. Germline CDR1 MNHEY, CDR2 SMNVEV (reference sequence). The gene calls are TRBV27 and TRBJ1-2, with TRBD1 identical over 8 bases. The sequence came from a man younger than 30 in good health and CMV-seronegative. Source material: PBMCs. The CDR3 is CASSDRTGRYTF. The DNA for the CDR3 is TGTGCCAGCAGTGACCGGACAGGGCGATACACCTTC.